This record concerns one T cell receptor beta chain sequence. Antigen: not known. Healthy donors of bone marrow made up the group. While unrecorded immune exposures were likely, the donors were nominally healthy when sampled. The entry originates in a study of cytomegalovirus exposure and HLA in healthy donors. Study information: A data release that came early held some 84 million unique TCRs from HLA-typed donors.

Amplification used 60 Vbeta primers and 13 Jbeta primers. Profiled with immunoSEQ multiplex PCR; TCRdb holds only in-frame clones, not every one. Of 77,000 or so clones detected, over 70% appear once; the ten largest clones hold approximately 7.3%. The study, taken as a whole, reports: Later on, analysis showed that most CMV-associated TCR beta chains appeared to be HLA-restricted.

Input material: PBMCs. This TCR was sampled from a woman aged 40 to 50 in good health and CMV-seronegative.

Written as DNA, the CDR3 is TGTGCCAGCAGTTTATCGTCTTCAGGGTCTTACACTGAAGCTTTCTTT. Translating gives CASSLSSSGSYTEAFF. The chain combines TRBV27 with TRBJ1-1, with D possibly TRBD1 on 5 matching bases. V dropped 0 bases and J dropped 3 bases, with 14 bases sitting between them. From germline, CDR1 is MNHEY and CDR2 SMNVEV (reference sequence). This CDR3 contains 16 residues.